What follows is one T cell receptor (beta chain) and its context. The entry originates in a study of T cell responses to AZD1222 COVID-19 vaccine. Profiling relied on immunoSEQ multiplex PCR, and the TCRdb table lists in-frame clones only, not all of them. The sample holds fewer than 100,000 clones, about nine tenths seen once. Trimming took off 3 bases at V and 7 bases at J, with 13 bases between the two ends. The CDR3 runs to 15 residues. Germline V CDR1 and CDR2: MDHEN, SYDVKM. This sample comprised peripheral blood, obtained 28 days after the second AZD1222 dose. The source is an adult who received the AZD1222 COVID-19 vaccine. The chain joins TRBV28 to TRBJ1-6; no clear D gene. The CDR3, as DNA: TGTGCCAGCAGTTTTATTCCGGGTGGGAATTCACCCCTCCACTTT. Translating gives CASSFIPGGNSPLHF.